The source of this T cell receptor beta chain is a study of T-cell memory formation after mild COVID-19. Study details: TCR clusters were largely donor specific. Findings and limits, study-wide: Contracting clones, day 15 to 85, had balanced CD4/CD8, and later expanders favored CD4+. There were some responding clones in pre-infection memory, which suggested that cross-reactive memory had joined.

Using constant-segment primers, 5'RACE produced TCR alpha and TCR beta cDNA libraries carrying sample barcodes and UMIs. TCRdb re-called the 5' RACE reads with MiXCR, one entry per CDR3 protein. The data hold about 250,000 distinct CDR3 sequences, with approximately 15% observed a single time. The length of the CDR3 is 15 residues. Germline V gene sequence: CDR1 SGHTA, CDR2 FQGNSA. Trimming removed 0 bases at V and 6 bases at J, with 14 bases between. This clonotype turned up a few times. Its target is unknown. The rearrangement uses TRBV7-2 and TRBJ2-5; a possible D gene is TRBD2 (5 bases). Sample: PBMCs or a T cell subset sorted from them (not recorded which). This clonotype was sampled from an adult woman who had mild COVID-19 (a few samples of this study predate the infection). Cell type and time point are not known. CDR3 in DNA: TGTGCCAGCAGCTTAGCCGGGCCAGCTAGCAAGACCCAGTACTTC. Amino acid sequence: CASSLAGPASKTQYF.